Listed here are 14 T cell receptor beta chains from one sample, sequenced in a study of regulatory T cells in long-lasting Graves disease. Time point indicated: newly diagnosed GD, antithyroid drugs for less than 3 months. Construction of the TCR library relied on RNA isolated from PBMCs. Assembly of TCR beta libraries relied on iRepertoire HTBI primers together with Arm-PCR of CDR3 regions. A single record per CDR3 protein comes from TCRdb applying MiXCR to the multiplex PCR reads. There are around 480,000 distinct CDR3 sequences in the sample; roughly 16% occur only once, and 9% to 15% lies in the top ten. These sequences were also reported in another study, on T cells in Graves' hyperthyroidism and ophthalmopathy.

The material sequenced was peripheral blood mononuclear cells (PBMCs), taken at new diagnosis, from a patient treated with antithyroid drugs. These receptors originate from a man between 35 and 55 years old with Graves disease.

There are a few counts of this clonotype. V is TRBV28 and J is TRBJ2-7, with no clear D. From germline, CDR1 is MDHEN and CDR2 SYDVKM. Trimming cost V 1 base and J 0 bases, with 13 bases left between them. The CDR3 loop spans 16 amino acids. This CDR3 is CASSLSAPPTSYEQYF. The CDR3 bases are TGTGCCAGCAGTTTATCCGCACCGCCGACCTCCTACGAGCAGTACTTC.

This clonotype has only a few counts. The chain uses TRBV6-1 and TRBJ2-5; 10 nucleotides match TRBD2. Germline V CDR1 and CDR2: MNHNS, SASEGT. CDR3 size: 15 residues. The V segment lost 6 bases and the J segment 4 bases; nucleotides outside the gene matches: 8. The CDR3 protein is CASSPASGRGETQYF. CDR3 sequence (DNA): TGTGCCAGCAGCCCCGCTAGCGGGAGAGGAGAGACCCAGTACTTC.

In this sample, this clonotype turned up many times. The chain links TRBV20-1 to TRBJ2-6; TRBD2 is a possible D gene (5 bases). Trimming removed 5 bases at V and 1 base at J, with 9 bases between. CDR1 DFQATT and CDR2 SNEGSKA come from the germline V gene (reference sequence). This CDR3 is built from 14 residues. CDR3 nucleotide sequence: TGCAGTGCTCGGAGCGGATCTGGGGCCAACGTCCTGACTTTC. As protein: CSARSGSGANVLTF.

This clonotype occurred many times. The chain couples TRBV4-1 to TRBJ2-2, with a weak D call TRBD1 (5 bases). V was pared by 4 bases and J by 0 bases, with 15 bases between. The CDR3 consists of 17 residues. Germline assignment: CDR1 MGHRA and CDR2 YSYEKL. CDR3 loop: CASSPGPLGPNTGELFF. The CDR3, as DNA: TGCGCCAGCAGCCCCGGGCCCTTGGGGCCGAACACCGGGGAGCTGTTTTTT.

This clonotype was recorded a few times. The chain employs TRBV27 and TRBJ2-3, with TRBD2 matching 7 bases. After removal of 5 bases from V and 2 bases from J, the junction contained 4 bases not matched to a gene. The germline V gene encodes CDR1 MNHEY and CDR2 SMNVEV (reference sequence). The CDR3 consists of 14 residues. CDR3 bases: TGTGCCAGCAGTACAGCGGGATTCACAGATACGCAGTATTTT. Translation: CASSTAGFTDTQYF.

This clonotype occurred a few times. This chain links TRBV4-2 with TRBJ2-1, with 9 bases that match TRBD1. The V segment lost 0 bases and the J segment 5 bases; nucleotides outside the gene matches: 5. There are 16 residues in the CDR3. Germline V lookup: CDR1 LGHNA, CDR2 YNFKEQ. The CDR3 nucleotides are TGTGCCAGCAGCCAAGATGGGACAGGGATCAACAATGAGCAGTTCTTC. Translating it yields CASSQDGTGINNEQFF.

The rearrangement uses TRBV6-1 and TRBJ2-7; TRBD2 matches at 10 bases. Germline CDR1 MNHNS, CDR2 SASEGT. The V segment lost 5 bases and the J segment 8 bases; nucleotides outside the gene matches: 12. The CDR3 runs 15 residues. The DNA of the CDR3 is TGTGCCAGCAGTCAACCCGGGACTAGCGTAAGTCAGCAGTACTTC. Its translation is CASSQPGTSVSQQYF.

This clonotype appeared many times. The chain joins TRBV12-3 or TRBV12-4 to TRBJ1-1, with D tentatively TRBD1 (5 bases). The germline V and J ends were trimmed by 5 bases and 4 bases, with 14 bases remaining between them. The length of the CDR3 is 14 residues. The CDR3 nucleotides are TGTGCCAGCAGTAGGGGATCGGGAATCACTGAAGCTTTCTTT. This translates into CASSRGSGITEAFF.

The CDR3 bases are TGTGCCAGCAGGAGACGGACACAAGAGACCCAGTACTTC. This gives the protein CASRRRTQETQYF. The rearrangement uses TRBV6-1 and TRBJ2-5; D is perhaps TRBD1 (5 bases). The CDR3 spans 13 residues. V was shortened by 6 bases and J by 2 bases, with 10 bases between the two germline ends. Germline V gene sequence: CDR1 MNHNS, CDR2 SASEGT.

This clonotype was found a few times. V and J are TRBV27 and TRBJ2-7; 11 bases fit TRBD2. The germline CDR1 and CDR2 sequences are MNHEY and SMNVEV (reference sequence). This CDR3 contains 14 residues. J gave up 6 bases and V 7 bases, and 8 bases lay outside the gene matches. CDR3 residues: CASTRLAGFGEQYF. In DNA, the CDR3 is TGTGCCAGCACGAGACTAGCGGGATTTGGCGAGCAGTACTTC.

The table lists this clonotype with many counts. This chain joins TRBV20-1 and TRBJ2-7, with D hard to call. Trimming stripped 6 bases from V and 1 base from J, with 7 bases between. The CDR3 runs to 11 residues. Germline lookup yields CDR1 DFQATT and CDR2 SNEGSKA (reference sequence). CDR3 amino acids: CSAGLSYEQYF. The CDR3 DNA is TGCAGTGCAGGTCTTTCCTACGAGCAGTACTTC.

The table lists this clonotype with many counts. The chain recombines TRBV11-3 with TRBJ2-1; tentative D call: TRBD1 (6 bases). Germline V gene sequence: CDR1 SGHNT, CDR2 YENEEA. Trimming stripped 7 bases from V and 0 bases from J, with 19 bases between. The CDR3 spans 17 residues. Here the CDR3 reads CASTPFGQSSSYNEQFF. CDR3 nucleotide sequence: TGTGCCAGCACCCCGTTCGGACAGTCAAGCTCCTACAATGAGCAGTTCTTC.

This clonotype was seen a few times. The chain employs TRBV6-2 or TRBV6-3 and TRBJ2-2; 12 bases line up with TRBD2. The V gene's germline CDR1 is MNHEY and CDR2 SVGEGT. The CDR3 length is 14 residues. J was trimmed by 9 bases and V by 5 bases; bases with no gene match: 4. CDR3 residues: CASSGLAGMRELFF. CDR3 in DNA: TGTGCCAGCAGTGGACTAGCGGGAATGAGGGAGCTGTTTTTT.

V usage is TRBV20-1 and J usage is TRBJ2-5, with D maybe TRBD2 (5 bases). Trimming took 0 bases from V and 2 from J, leaving 10 bases between them. This CDR3 is 14 amino acids long. Germline CDR1 is DFQATT and CDR2 is SNEGSKA (reference sequence). The CDR3 coding sequence is TGCAGTGCTAGAGAGGCAGCGGCTCAAGAGACCCAGTACTTC. Translated: CSAREAAAQETQYF.